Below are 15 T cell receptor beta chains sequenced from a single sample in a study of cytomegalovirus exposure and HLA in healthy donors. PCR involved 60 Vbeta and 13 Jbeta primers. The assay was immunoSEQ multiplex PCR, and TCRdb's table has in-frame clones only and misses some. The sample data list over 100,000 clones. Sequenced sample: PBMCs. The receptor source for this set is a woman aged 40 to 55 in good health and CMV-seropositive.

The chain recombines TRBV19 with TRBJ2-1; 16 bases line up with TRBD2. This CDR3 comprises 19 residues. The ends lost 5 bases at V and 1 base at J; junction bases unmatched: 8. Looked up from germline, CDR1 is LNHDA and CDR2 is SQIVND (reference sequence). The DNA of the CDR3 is TGTGCCAGTAGTTTTGGGACTAGCGGGAGGGCAGGGTCCTACAATGAGCAGTTCTTC. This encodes CASSFGTSGRAGSYNEQFF.

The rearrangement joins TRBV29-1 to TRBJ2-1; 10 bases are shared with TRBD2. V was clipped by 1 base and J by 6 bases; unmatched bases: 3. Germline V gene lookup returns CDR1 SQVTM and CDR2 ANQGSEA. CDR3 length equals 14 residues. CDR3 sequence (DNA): TGCAGCGTTGAAGTGGCTAGCGGGGGCAATGAGCAGTTCTTC. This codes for CSVEVASGGNEQFF.

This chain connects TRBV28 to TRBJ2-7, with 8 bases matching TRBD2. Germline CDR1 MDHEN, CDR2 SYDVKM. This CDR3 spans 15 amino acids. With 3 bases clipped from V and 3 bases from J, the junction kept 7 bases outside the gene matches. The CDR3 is CASSFSGLVGYEQYF. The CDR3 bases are TGTGCCAGCAGTTTCTCGGGACTAGTAGGCTACGAGCAGTACTTC.

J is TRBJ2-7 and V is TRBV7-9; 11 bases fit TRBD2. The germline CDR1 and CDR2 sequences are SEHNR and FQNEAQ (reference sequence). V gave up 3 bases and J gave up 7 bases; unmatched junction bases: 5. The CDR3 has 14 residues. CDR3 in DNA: TGTGCCAGCAGCTTTAGCGGGAGGGTTCGGGAGCAGTACTTC. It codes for CASSFSGRVREQYF.

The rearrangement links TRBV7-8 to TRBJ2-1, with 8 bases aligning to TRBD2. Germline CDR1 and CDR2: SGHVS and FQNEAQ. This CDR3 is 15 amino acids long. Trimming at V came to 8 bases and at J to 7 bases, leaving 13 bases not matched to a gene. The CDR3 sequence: CASVLSSGNENEQFF. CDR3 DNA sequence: TGTGCCAGCGTCCTTAGTAGCGGGAATGAGAATGAGCAGTTCTTC.

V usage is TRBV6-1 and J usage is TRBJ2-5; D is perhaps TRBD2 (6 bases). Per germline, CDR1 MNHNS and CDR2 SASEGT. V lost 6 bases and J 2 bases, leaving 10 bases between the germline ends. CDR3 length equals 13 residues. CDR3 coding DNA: TGTGCCAGCAGGGGTGGGGGGCAAGAGACCCAGTACTTC. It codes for CASRGGGQETQYF.

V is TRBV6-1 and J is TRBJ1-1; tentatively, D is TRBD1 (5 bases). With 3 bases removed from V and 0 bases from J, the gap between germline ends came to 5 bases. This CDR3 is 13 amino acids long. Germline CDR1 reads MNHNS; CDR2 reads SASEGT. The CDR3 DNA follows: TGTGCCAGCAGTGAGACAGTGAACACTGAAGCTTTCTTT. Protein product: CASSETVNTEAFF.

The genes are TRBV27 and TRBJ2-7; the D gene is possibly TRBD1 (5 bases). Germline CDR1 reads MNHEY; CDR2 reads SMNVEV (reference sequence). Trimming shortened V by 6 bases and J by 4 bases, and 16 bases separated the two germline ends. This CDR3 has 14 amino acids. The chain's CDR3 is CASRRQPFGYEQYF. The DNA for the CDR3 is TGTGCCAGCAGACGACAGCCCTTTGGGTACGAGCAGTACTTC.

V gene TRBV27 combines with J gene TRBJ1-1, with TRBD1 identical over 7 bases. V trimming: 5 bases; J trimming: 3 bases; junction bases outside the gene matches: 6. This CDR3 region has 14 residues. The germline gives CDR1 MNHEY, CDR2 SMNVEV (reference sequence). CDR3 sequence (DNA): TGTGCCAGCAGTAAAAGACAGGGACACACTGAAGCTTTCTTT. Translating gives CASSKRQGHTEAFF.

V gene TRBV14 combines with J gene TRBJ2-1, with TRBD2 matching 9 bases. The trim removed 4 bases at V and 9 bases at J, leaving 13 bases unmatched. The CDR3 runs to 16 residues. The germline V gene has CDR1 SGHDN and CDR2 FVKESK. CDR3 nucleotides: TGTGCCAGCAGCCCCGGAAGCGGCGGGAGGGGAGGTGAGCAGTTCTTC. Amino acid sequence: CASSPGSGGRGGEQFF.

In DNA form, the CDR3 reads TGCGCCAGCAGCCCATCCTGGACAGGGGGGGGAGCTGTGAATGAAAAACTGTTTTTT. This gives the protein CASSPSWTGGGAVNEKLFF. The V and J genes are TRBV5-1 and TRBJ1-4, with TRBD1 identical over 10 bases. Germline CDR1 reads SGHRS; CDR2 reads YFSETQ. This CDR3 spans 19 amino acids. The V gene end was trimmed by 4 bases and the J gene end by 5 bases; junction bases not matched to a gene: 17.

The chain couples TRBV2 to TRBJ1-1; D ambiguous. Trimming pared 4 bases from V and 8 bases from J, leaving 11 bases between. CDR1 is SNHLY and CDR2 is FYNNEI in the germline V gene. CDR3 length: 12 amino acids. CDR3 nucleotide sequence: TGTGCCAGCAGTGTAGGGCGGAGGGAAGCTTTCTTT. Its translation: CASSVGRREAFF.

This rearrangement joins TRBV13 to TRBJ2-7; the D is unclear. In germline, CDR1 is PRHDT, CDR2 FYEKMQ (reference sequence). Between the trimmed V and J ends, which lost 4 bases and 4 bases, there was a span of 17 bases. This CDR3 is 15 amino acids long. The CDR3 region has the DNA TGTGCCAGCAGCTCCGAGGAACAAGGCGTATACGAGCAGTACTTC. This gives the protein CASSSEEQGVYEQYF.

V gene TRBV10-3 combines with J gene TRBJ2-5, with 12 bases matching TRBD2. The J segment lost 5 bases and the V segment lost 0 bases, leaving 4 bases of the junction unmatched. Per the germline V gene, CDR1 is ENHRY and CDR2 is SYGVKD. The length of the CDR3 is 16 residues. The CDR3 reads CAISESTSGSGETQYF. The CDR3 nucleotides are TGTGCCATCAGTGAGTCGACTAGCGGGAGTGGGGAGACCCAGTACTTC.

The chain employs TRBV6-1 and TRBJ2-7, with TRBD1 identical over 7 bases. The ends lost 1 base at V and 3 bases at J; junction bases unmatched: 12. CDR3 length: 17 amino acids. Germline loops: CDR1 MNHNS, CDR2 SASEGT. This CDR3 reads CASSEVGTARSNYEQYF. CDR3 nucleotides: TGTGCCAGCAGTGAAGTTGGGACAGCCCGGAGCAACTACGAGCAGTACTTC.